This T cell receptor beta chain was captured by sequencing in a study of T cells after yellow fever vaccination. Study results and limitations: Subsequent booster samples again held most clones from primary vaccination (under 98% CD4, roughly 88% CD8). Weaker in magnitude, the secondary response showed a faster peak on day 5 versus 15. One caveat is that FACS-sorted repertoires could contain abundant clonotypes contaminating from the bulk population.

The CDR3 spans 14 residues. Trimming removed 2 bases at V and 4 bases at J, with 11 bases between. Germline V gene lookup returns CDR1 MNHEY and CDR2 SVGEGT. Generation of TCR cDNA used 5'RACE template switching (which added a universal primer site and UMIs). Each CDR3 protein is one row after TCRdb ran MiXCR on the 5' RACE reads. This sample has 85,000 to 100,000 distinct CDR3 sequences; 5.8% occur once, and the top ten carry about two fifths. There are a few counts of this clonotype. Its antigen is not identified. The chain uses TRBV6-2 or TRBV6-3 and TRBJ1-1; D unresolved. The source is a man aged 18 to 29 who received the YFV17D yellow fever vaccine. The sequencing here drew on CD8+ T cells sorted from PBMCs, taken 10 days after the yellow fever booster vaccination. Written as DNA, the CDR3 is TGTGCCAGCAGTTACCTCTGGACGCTCACTGAAGCTTTCTTT. It yields the protein CASSYLWTLTEAFF.